This passage covers 29 T cell receptor beta chains from one sample sequenced in a study of T cell clonality in common variable immunodeficiency. Repertoires were generated with immunoSEQ multiplex PCR, while TCRdb's copy carries only in-frame clones and drops some. Singletons are absent from the sample, which has more than 35,000 clones. Source material: peripheral blood mononuclear cells. The source of these receptors is a person aged 18 to 75 in good health.

This clone was counted at least ten times. The read gets to within 3 residues of the CDR3 end, and the germline J gene fills in the rest. The J gene is TRBJ2-1, the V gene TRBV14, with 14 bases lining up with TRBD2. The V gene end was trimmed by 2 bases and the J gene end by 9 bases; junction bases not matched to a gene: 12. Germline V gene data show CDR1 as SGHDN and CDR2 as FVKESK. The CDR3 loop spans 18 amino acids. CDR3 DNA (partial): TGTGCCAGCAGCCAAACAAAGGGCATGGGACTAGCGGGGGTTGAG. This gives the protein CASSQTKGMGLAGVE. The CDR3 as a whole reads CASSQTKGMGLAGVEQFF.

Ten or more counts support this clone. The read stops 3 residues short of the end of the CDR3; the missing end is completed from the germline J gene. The chain carries TRBV10-3 and TRBJ1-3; tentative D call: TRBD1 (5 bases). The germline CDR1 and CDR2 sequences are ENHRY and SYGVKD. CDR3 length: 16 amino acids. V lost 0 bases to trimming and J lost 0 bases, with 9 bases between them. CDR3 residues: CAISESDRISGNTIYF. Incomplete CDR3 DNA: TGTGCCATCAGTGAGTCCGACAGAATCTCTGGAAACACC.

In this sample, this clone turned up many times. The read halts 3 residues ahead of the CDR3 end, with the missing end drawn from the germline J gene. The chain carries TRBV19 and TRBJ2-2; TRBD1 matches at 8 bases. This CDR3 is built from 16 residues. Germline loops: CDR1 LNHDA, CDR2 SQIVND (reference sequence). With V trimmed by 4 bases and J by 4 bases, 8 bases remained unmatched. The CDR3 here is CASSTTTGAITGELFF. Partial CDR3 DNA: TGTGCCAGTAGTACAACGACAGGGGCCATCACCGGGGAG.

This clone was recorded at least ten times. Coverage ceases 3 residues before the CDR3 finishes, and the germline J gene fills in the end. J is TRBJ1-4 and V is TRBV7-2; tentative D call: TRBD1 (6 bases). Trimming left V 2 bases short and J 8 bases short, with 15 bases between. Per germline, CDR1 SGHTA and CDR2 FQGNSA. CDR3 size: 15 residues. Partial CDR3 DNA: TGTGCCAGCAGCTTATTAGGGGGTCTGGACGAAAAA. Translating it yields CASSLLGGLDEK. The whole CDR3 reads CASSLLGGLDEKLFF.

This clone was found a few times. The read gets to within 3 residues of the CDR3 end, and the germline J gene fills in the rest. The V call is TRBV19, the J call TRBJ2-3; 8 nucleotides agree with TRBD1. Per the germline V gene, CDR1 is LNHDA and CDR2 is SQIVND (reference sequence). The CDR3 runs to 15 residues. CDR3 protein: CASGTTTGDQETQYF. The DNA read from the CDR3 is TGTGCCAGTGGTACGACGACAGGGGACCAAGAGACG.

This clone was found many times. The sequence runs out 3 residues before the end of the CDR3; the remainder is reconstructed from the germline J gene. The chain uses TRBV12-5 and TRBJ1-5, with 10 bases lining up with TRBD1. Germline-derived CDR1 and CDR2 are LGHNT and FRNRAP. The CDR3 extends over 17 amino acids. Trimming took 4 bases from V and 3 from J; bases not matched to a gene: 9. CDR3: CASGSGQGVSNNQPQHF. CDR3 DNA, as far as it was read: TGTGCTAGTGGTTCAGGACAGGGGGTCTCGAACAATCAGCCC.

In its sample, this clone was seen many times. The read terminates 3 residues before the CDR3 end, so the remaining end is supplied by the germline J gene. The rearrangement uses TRBV7-9 and TRBJ2-1; D is unresolved. The CDR3 is 13 residues long. The germline V gene encodes CDR1 SEHNR and CDR2 FQNEAQ (reference sequence). Trimming left V 1 base short and J 7 bases short, with 8 bases between. CDR3 DNA (partial): TGTGCCAGCAGCTTAGGAGGCCTGAATGAG. It specifies CASSLGGLNE. The whole CDR3 sequence reads CASSLGGLNEQFF.

This clone was detected ten times or more. The observed sequence ends 3 residues before the CDR3 terminus, with the missing tail filled in from the germline J gene. The J gene is TRBJ2-1, the V gene TRBV7-3, with D perhaps matching TRBD2 (6 bases). Between the trimmed V and J ends, which lost 2 bases and 7 bases, there was a span of 12 bases. Germline V gene lookup returns CDR1 SGHTA and CDR2 FQGTGA. The CDR3 is 14 residues long. The sequenced CDR3 bases are TGTGCCAGCAGCTTAGGGGGGTCGGGGAATGAG. Translated: CASSLGGSGNE. The full CDR3 is CASSLGGSGNEQFF.

This clone was found many times. The sequenced fragment ends 3 residues before the CDR3 boundary, so the rest is inferred from the germline J gene. J is TRBJ2-7 and V is TRBV20-1, with 7 bases lining up with TRBD1. V shed 3 bases and J 4 bases; nucleotides not matched to a gene: 3. The CDR3 covers 12 residues. Germline CDR1 reads DFQATT; CDR2 reads SNEGSKA (reference sequence). CDR3 bases read: TGCAGTGCTAGTGACAGGGATTACGAG. The encoded protein is CSASDRDYE. The whole CDR3 is CSASDRDYEQYF.

This clone was found many times. With the read ending 3 residues before the CDR3 end, the germline J gene is used to fill in that end. The chain employs TRBV30 and TRBJ2-5, with 9 bases aligning to TRBD2. The CDR3 runs 13 residues. The junction had 2 bases not matched to a gene; V was cut back by 5 bases and J by 1 base. The germline V gene has CDR1 GTSNPN and CDR2 SVGIG (reference sequence). The CDR3: CAWVSGSQETQYF. CDR3 DNA, as far as it was read: TGTGCCTGGGTTAGCGGGAGCCAAGAGACC.

In this sample, this clone turned up many times. The covered CDR3 bases are TGTGCCAGCAGCTCAAGCGGCACAGATACG. Protein product: CASSSSGTDT. The complete CDR3 reads CASSSSGTDTQYF. The rearrangement uses TRBV7-9 and TRBJ2-3; unclear D gene. The DNA ends 3 residues before the CDR3 does, and the rest of the CDR3 is filled in from the germline J gene. Deletions cut 4 bases from V and 1 base from J, with 6 bases between. The CDR3 runs 13 residues. CDR1 SEHNR and CDR2 FQNEAQ come from the germline V gene (reference sequence).

This clone came up many times. The CDR3 extends 3 residues past the end of the read, so its final part is completed from the germline J gene. The V call is TRBV27, the J call TRBJ2-7; TRBD1 might be the D (6 bases). Germline CDR1 reads MNHEY; CDR2 reads SMNVEV (reference sequence). Trimming took off 3 bases at V and 2 bases at J, with 14 bases between the two ends. The CDR3 has 15 residues. The CDR3 is CASSFRDKLAYEQYF. CDR3 bases read: TGTGCCAGCAGTTTCCGGGACAAATTAGCCTACGAG.

This clone has a count of ten or more. The read ends 3 residues early relative to the CDR3; the germline J gene fills the gap. This chain connects TRBV4-2 to TRBJ2-5; 8 bases are a match to TRBD1. Germline V gives CDR1 LGHNA, CDR2 YNFKEQ. J lost 3 bases, V lost 4 bases, and 4 bases had no gene match. The CDR3 runs 14 residues. The CDR3 DNA, read in part, is TGTGCCAGCAGCCGGAAGGACAGGGAAGAGACC. It yields the protein CASSRKDREET. The CDR3 in full is CASSRKDREETQYF.

This clone showed up many times. The read terminates 3 residues before the CDR3 end, so the remaining end is supplied by the germline J gene. The chain is built from TRBV2 and TRBJ2-1; D gene unclear. The CDR3 runs to 13 residues. Trimming stripped 6 bases from V and 3 bases from J, with 9 bases between. Per the germline V gene, CDR1 is SNHLY and CDR2 is FYNNEI. The CDR3 here is CASSDLIYNEQFF. The sequenced CDR3 bases are TGTGCCAGCAGCGACTTGATCTACAATGAG.

The table lists this clone with many counts. The read gets to within 3 residues of the CDR3 end, and the germline J gene fills in the rest. The chain couples TRBV20-1 to TRBJ2-1; D gene ambiguous. The CDR3 runs to 11 residues. Germline V CDR1 and CDR2: DFQATT, SNEGSKA (reference sequence). V shed 4 bases and J shed 3 bases, with 4 bases lying between them. Partial CDR3 DNA: TGCAGTGCTAATCACTACAATGAG. This sequence encodes CSANHYNE. The entire CDR3 reads CSANHYNEQFF.

This clone was seen at least ten times. The read ends 3 residues early relative to the CDR3; the germline J gene fills the gap. V is TRBV7-8 and J is TRBJ2-5; 10 positions match TRBD2. CDR1 is SGHVS, CDR2 FQNEAQ, per germline. The length of the CDR3 is 16 residues. J was trimmed by 0 bases and V by 0 bases; bases with no gene match: 1. CDR3 DNA, as far as it was read: TGTGCCAGCAGCTTAGCGACTAGCGGGTACCAAGAGACC. Translated, it gives CASSLATSGYQET. The full CDR3 sequence reads CASSLATSGYQETQYF.

This clone was observed at least ten times. The read terminates 3 residues before the CDR3 end, so the remaining end is supplied by the germline J gene. V and J are TRBV12-3 or TRBV12-4 and TRBJ1-3; D perhaps matches TRBD1 (5 bases). CDR3 length equals 17 residues. With 8 bases removed from V and 0 bases from J, the gap between germline ends came to 20 bases. Here the CDR3 reads CASGWQGHLSSGNTIYF. Partial CDR3 DNA: TGTGCCAGCGGTTGGCAGGGCCACCTTTCCTCTGGAAACACC.

In its sample, this clone was seen many times. The CDR3 end is not reached by the read, which stops 3 residues before it; the germline J gene fills it in. V and J are TRBV5-6 and TRBJ1-1; maybe TRBD1 (6 bases). From germline, CDR1 is SGHDT and CDR2 YYEEEE. The length of the CDR3 is 14 residues. Trimming left V 1 base short and J 1 base short, with 8 bases between. The CDR3 bases that were read are TGTGCCAGCAGCTTGCCAGGGGCGAACACTGAA. Its protein is CASSLPGANTE. The CDR3 in its entirety is CASSLPGANTEAFF.

This clone was counted at least ten times. The read ends 3 residues early relative to the CDR3; the germline J gene fills the gap. This chain connects TRBV20-1 to TRBJ2-2; TRBD1 matches at 11 bases. V trimming: 4 bases; J trimming: 3 bases; junction bases outside the gene matches: 7. The CDR3 spans 16 residues. Germline CDR1 is DFQATT and CDR2 is SNEGSKA (reference sequence). The part of the CDR3 DNA that was read is TGCAGTGCTAATCACCCGGGACAGGGGGACACCGGGGAG. It specifies CSANHPGQGDTGE. The CDR3 in full is CSANHPGQGDTGELFF.

This clone turned up a few times. The read finishes 3 residues shy of the CDR3 end, and the germline J gene is used to complete it. The rearrangement links TRBV27 to TRBJ2-7, with 8 bases aligning to TRBD1. The CDR3 is 13 amino acids. The junction had 0 bases not matched to a gene; V was cut back by 3 bases and J by 2 bases. Germline V gives CDR1 MNHEY, CDR2 SMNVEV (reference sequence). The CDR3: CASSLDRAYEQYF. Partial CDR3 DNA: TGTGCCAGCAGTTTGGACAGGGCCTACGAG.

This clone was seen at least ten times. Read sequence stops 3 residues before the CDR3 end, and the germline J gene provides the missing end. The V gene is TRBV18, the J gene TRBJ2-2; 12 bases align to TRBD2. The CDR3 is 16 residues long. The junction had 8 bases not matched to a gene; V was cut back by 6 bases and J by 6 bases. Germline V CDR1 and CDR2: KGHSH, LQKENI. CDR3 residues: CASSERLAGAPGELFF. The CDR3 DNA, read in part, is TGTGCCAGCTCCGAAAGACTAGCGGGGGCCCCCGGGGAG.

This clone was found many times. The CDR3 end falls 3 residues outside the read, so it is completed with the germline J gene. The chain couples TRBV27 to TRBJ2-3, with TRBD2 as a possible D gene (6 bases). Germline assignment: CDR1 MNHEY and CDR2 SMNVEV (reference sequence). The CDR3 is 18 residues long. The V end was cut by 5 bases, the J end by 3 bases, with 24 bases between. This CDR3 is CASSTRGLEGRETDTQYF. The DNA read from the CDR3 is TGTGCCAGCAGTACAAGGGGTTTGGAGGGCCGCGAGACAGATACG.

This clone was counted at least ten times. The read finishes 3 residues shy of the CDR3 end, and the germline J gene is used to complete it. This chain uses TRBV7-6 with TRBJ2-7; D remains ambiguous. CDR1 and CDR2 from the germline V gene are SGHVS and FNYEAQ. The CDR3 totals 15 residues. Trimming removed 1 base from V and 5 bases from J, with 15 bases in between. The CDR3 loop is CASSLEGEQSNEQYF. CDR3 bases read: TGTGCCAGCAGCTTAGAGGGCGAACAGAGCAACGAG.

This clone was observed many times. The read is 3 residues too short to cover the CDR3 end, so that end is filled in from the germline J gene. V usage is TRBV5-1 and J usage is TRBJ2-5; D remains ambiguous. The CDR3 consists of 14 residues. Germline V gene data show CDR1 as SGHRS and CDR2 as YFSETQ. The V end was cut by 0 bases, the J end by 1 base, with 7 bases between. CDR3 DNA (partial): TGCGCCAGCAGCTTGGCCTACTTCCAAGAGACC. It translates to CASSLAYFQET. The entire CDR3 protein reads CASSLAYFQETQYF. Looking up the rest from reference TRBV5-1 and TRBJ2-5 gives the full variable domain: KAGVTQTPRYLIKTRGQQVTLSCSPISGHRSVSWYQQTPGQGLQFLFEYFSETQRNKGNFPGRFSGRQFSNSRSEMNVSTLELGDSALYLCASSLAYFQETQYFGPGTRLLVL.

This clone was observed many times. Read coverage stops 3 residues before the CDR3 terminus; the germline J gene supplies the remainder. The chain couples TRBV9 to TRBJ2-1; 7 bases align to TRBD1. V dropped 3 bases and J dropped 0; count of bases not matched to a gene: 6. The CDR3 sequence is 16 residues long. CDR1 and CDR2 from the germline V gene are SGDLS and YYNGEE. CDR3 DNA (partial): TGTGCCAGCAGCGAACAGGGGCCCAGCTCCTACAATGAG. It is translated as CASSEQGPSSYNE. The whole CDR3 region reads CASSEQGPSSYNEQFF. Drawing the rest from reference TRBV9 and TRBJ2-1, the complete variable domain is DSGVTQTPKHLITATGQRVTLRCSPRSGDLSVYWYQQSLDQGLQFLIQYYNGEERAKGNILERFSAQQFPDLHSELNLSSLELGDSALYFCASSEQGPSSYNEQFFGPGTRLTVL.

This clone has ten or more counts. From the germline J gene comes the end of the CDR3, since the read stops 3 residues before it. The chain joins TRBV24-1 to TRBJ2-3, with 10 positions matching TRBD2. This CDR3 has 15 amino acids. The junction had 4 bases not matched to a gene; V was cut back by 3 bases and J by 5 bases. Looked up from germline, CDR1 is KGHDR and CDR2 is SFDVKD. The CDR3: CATSDSGRVEDTQYF. CDR3 bases read: TGTGCCACCAGTGATAGCGGGAGGGTAGAAGATACG.

This clone was seen at least ten times. The sequence runs out 3 residues before the end of the CDR3; the remainder is reconstructed from the germline J gene. The chain couples TRBV7-3 to TRBJ1-1; 7 bases are shared with TRBD1. The J segment lost 5 bases and the V segment lost 1 base, leaving 7 bases of the junction unmatched. The CDR3 length is 15 residues. CDR1 is SGHTA, CDR2 FQGTGA, per germline. CDR3 amino acids: CASSLNRGLSTEAFF. The CDR3 bases that were read are TGTGCCAGCAGCTTAAATAGGGGGCTGAGTACTGAA. Full variable domain (rest looked up from reference TRBV7-3 and TRBJ1-1): GAGVSQTPSNKVTEKGKYVELRCDPISGHTALYWYRQSLGQGPEFLIYFQGTGAADDSGLPNDRFFAVRPEGSVSTLKIQRTERGDSAVYLCASSLNRGLSTEAFFGQGTRLTVV.

This clone was detected many times. The observed sequence ends 3 residues before the CDR3 terminus, with the missing tail filled in from the germline J gene. This chain uses TRBV9 with TRBJ2-1; 9 bases fit TRBD2. Trimming took 0 bases from V and 4 from J; bases not matched to a gene: 5. This CDR3 comprises 16 residues. Germline V gene data show CDR1 as SGDLS and CDR2 as YYNGEE. The CDR3 DNA, read in part, is TGTGCCAGCAGCGTAGGGGTAGGACTAGCGTACAATGAG. This codes for CASSVGVGLAYNE. The entire CDR3 protein reads CASSVGVGLAYNEQFF.

This clone was counted ten times or more. The CDR3 extends 3 residues past the end of the read, so its final part is completed from the germline J gene. This sequence joins TRBV7-9 and TRBJ1-1; weak D call: TRBD1 (6 bases). Germline V CDR1 and CDR2: SEHNR, FQNEAQ (reference sequence). Trimming pared 1 base from V and 0 bases from J, leaving 9 bases between. The CDR3 has 15 amino acids. This CDR3 is CASSLVQGMNTEAFF. The sequenced CDR3 bases are TGTGCCAGCAGCTTAGTCCAGGGGATGAACACTGAA.